A single sample is the source of the 9 T cell receptor beta chains below, sequenced in a study of T cells in Graves' hyperthyroidism and ophthalmopathy. It was RNA transcripts that yielded the amplified TCR beta CDR3 regions. A first-round RT-PCR of the TCR CDR3 used the HTBI primer set. TCRdb reanalysed the multiplex PCR reads using MiXCR and keeps one entry per CDR3 protein. Counted here are 650,000 to 850,000 distinct CDR3 sequences, around 20% occurring once; the ten biggest clones make up approximately 15%. Material: blood. The receptors were gathered from a woman aged 45 to 65 with Graves' hyperthyroidism that later progressed to Graves' ophthalmopathy.

This clonotype was found many times. The chain employs TRBV13 and TRBJ2-7; D call uncertain. CDR3 length equals 12 residues. CDR1 PRHDT and CDR2 FYEKMQ come from the germline V gene (reference sequence). The ends were cut back, 5 bases at V and 3 bases at J, with 8 bases in the middle. CDR3 protein: CASSGMNYEQYF. CDR3 coding DNA: TGTGCCAGCAGCGGCATGAACTACGAGCAGTACTTC. The full variable domain, completed using reference TRBV13 and TRBJ2-7, is AAGVIQSPRHLIKEKRETATLKCYPIPRHDTVYWYQQGPGQDPQFLISFYEKMQSDKGSIPDRFSAQQFSDYHSELNMSSLELGDSALYFCASSGMNYEQYFGPGTRLTVT.

Ten or more counts support this clonotype. V is TRBV11-2 and J is TRBJ2-7; D uncertain. This CDR3 has 15 residues. Germline lookup yields CDR1 SGHAT and CDR2 FQNNGV. V was cut by 5 bases and J by 2 bases, with 16 bases left in between. The CDR3 DNA sequence: TGTGCCAGCAGCCTCAGGTTTAGTGGCGCCTACGAGCAGTACTTC. Encoded protein: CASSLRFSGAYEQYF.

This clonotype was seen at least ten times. CDR3 loop: CASSSRGSGAYNEQFF. The CDR3 DNA is TGTGCCAGCAGCTCGCGGGGCTCCGGGGCCTACAATGAGCAGTTCTTC. The chain employs TRBV11-2 and TRBJ2-1; tentatively, D is TRBD2 (6 bases). The CDR3 contains 16 residues. Trimming left V 4 bases short and J 2 bases short, with 15 bases between. CDR1 and CDR2 from the germline V gene are SGHAT and FQNNGV.

This clonotype came up many times. The J gene is TRBJ2-3, the V gene TRBV3-1; 10 positions agree with TRBD2. Unmatched junction bases numbered 3, after V lost 1 base and J lost 5 bases. In germline, CDR1 is LGHDT, CDR2 YNNKEL (reference sequence). The CDR3 is 15 residues long. The CDR3, as DNA: TGTGCCAGCAGCCAAGCTAGCGGGGGTGGAGATACGCAGTATTTT. It encodes CASSQASGGGDTQYF.

There are a few counts of this clonotype. The rearrangement links TRBV5-1 to TRBJ1-4, with D hard to call. Trimming left V 2 bases short and J 4 bases short, with 15 bases between. Germline values: CDR1 SGHRS, CDR2 YFSETQ. The CDR3 has 16 amino acids. This CDR3 is CASSFDAPGGNEKLFF. The DNA of the CDR3 is TGCGCCAGCAGCTTTGATGCTCCCGGTGGTAATGAAAAACTGTTTTTT.

V and J are TRBV27 and TRBJ2-1, with 10 bases identical to TRBD1. This CDR3 is built from 17 residues. In germline, CDR1 is MNHEY, CDR2 SMNVEV (reference sequence). The V segment lost 0 bases and the J segment 2 bases; nucleotides outside the gene matches: 4. In nucleotides, the CDR3 is TGTGCCAGCAGTTTATCTTCGGGGACAGGGGCCTACAATGAGCAGTTCTTC. This encodes CASSLSSGTGAYNEQFF.

This clonotype was found once. The rearrangement links TRBV25-1 to TRBJ1-5, with D possibly matching TRBD1 (6 bases). Trimming removed 4 bases from V and 5 bases from J, with 12 bases in between. Germline V lookup: CDR1 MGHDK, CDR2 SYGVNS. This CDR3 spans 14 amino acids. This chain's CDR3 is CASSGPGADQPQHF. CDR3 bases: TGTGCCAGCAGTGGTCCGGGGGCTGATCAGCCCCAGCATTTT.

This clonotype was seen many times. The V gene is TRBV7-6, the J gene TRBJ1-1; D not certain. CDR3 size: 14 residues. The germline V gene has CDR1 SGHVS and CDR2 FNYEAQ. The ends were cut back, 5 bases at V and 1 base at J, with 11 bases in the middle. The CDR3 DNA sequence: TGTGCCAGCAGCATTAATATCCGGAACACTGAAGCTTTCTTT. This translates into CASSINIRNTEAFF. The variable domain in full, completed from reference TRBV7-6 and TRBJ1-1, reads GAGVSQSPRYKVTKRGQDVALRCDPISGHVSLYWYRQALGQGPEFLTYFNYEAQQDKSGLPNDRFSAERPEGSISTLTIQRTEQRDSAMYRCASSINIRNTEAFFGQGTRLTVV.

This clonotype was seen more than once but under ten times. The V call is TRBV9, the J call TRBJ2-2, with 11 bases lining up with TRBD1. The V gene end was trimmed by 5 bases and the J gene end by 7 bases; junction bases not matched to a gene: 4. The germline CDR1 and CDR2 sequences are SGDLS and YYNGEE. This CDR3 is 14 amino acids long. The CDR3 sequence: CASRGTGGVGELFF. The CDR3 DNA is TGTGCCAGCAGAGGGACAGGGGGGGTCGGGGAGCTGTTTTTT.